This TCR beta chain was obtained from a study of cytomegalovirus exposure and HLA in healthy donors (dated by TCRdb to 2015 to 2018). In the study overall: An earlier analysis of some 600 of the donors reported approximately 300 Gb of sequence data and 117 million unique TCR beta sequences obtained from around 190 million T cells. About 300 gigabases of sequencing data and around 88 million unique TCR sequences made up an early release that covered 500 to 700 HLA-typed donors. Of the 350 to 450 genotyped donors, roughly 80% fell in the genetic ancestry cluster associated with self-reported Caucasian donors. The study aimed to test whether signatures of past pathogen exposure could be identified by cataloging public T cell receptors. The study profiled the T cell repertoires of 550 to 700 subjects by immunosequencing and related them to cytomegalovirus serostatus. In addition to the first cohort of about 650 subjects, a separate validation cohort of approximately 130 different subjects was used. The study combined high-throughput TCR immunosequencing, statistical association of individual TCRs with disease status, and machine learning to predict cytomegalovirus infection status. A later analysis re-analyzed previously published TCR beta repertoires from several hundred donors and added high-resolution HLA genotyping to study TCR occurrence patterns. Rather than using new phenotypic data, the later analysis identified candidate immune exposures from TCR beta sequences and from how often those sequences occurred across donors. An earlier analysis of a few hundred of the donors applied high-throughput TCR beta sequencing to assess whether each TCR beta V gene segment acted as functional or pseudogenic. Donor age, sex, ethnicity and CMV serostatus were collected together with the repertoire data. Genome-wide SNP genotypes for about 65% of the 666 donors were used in a later genetic analysis, which treated that subset as a discovery cohort. Every discovery cohort repertoire had been produced on one sequencing platform. Class I and class II HLA loci were covered by the typing at four-digit resolution. Typing coverage varied by locus: about 620-630 donors for A, B, C, DRB1 and DQB1; roughly 560 for DQA1; over 600 for DPA1; 450 to 480 for DPB1. A handful of DR-DQ haplotypes were handled as single units for association and clustering because linkage in the cohort was strong. On average, around 240,000 unique TCR beta nucleotide sequences were sequenced per donor among 300 to 500 genotyped donors of the cohort, with around 19% of those sequences being non-productive. Overall study outcomes, separate from this receptor: Presence/absence analyses assumed roughly uniform sequencing depth across donors, an assumption that may not hold. It was suggested by the authors that the approach could potentially be generalized to other disease states and immunological phenotypes. According to a later genetic analysis, donors in an Asian-associated ancestry cluster had fewer N-insertions in productive TCRs than the roughly 660-donor mean. HLA typing was unavailable for some donors at each locus, so association tests used only the typed subset. Most CMV-associated TCR beta chains appeared to be HLA-restricted in a later analysis, and the HLA associations seemed to be driven largely by CMV exposure. Across donors, most TCR sequences were observed very rarely, whereas some public TCRs were present in many individuals. When HLA alleles, especially DR and DQ, strongly co-occurred, attributing TCR associations to individual alleles was difficult. According to a later analysis, TCR association rates differed among HLA loci, with DRB1 alleles showing the most associated TCRs and HLA-C alleles showing the fewest. In a later analysis, HLA-associated TCR beta chains showed more clonal expansion and lower generation probabilities than non-associated chains that were equally common. This cohort had only TCR beta chains sequenced, and the lack of alpha or paired-chain data limited which features could be detected. Because the 87-base-pair reads could not distinguish some IMGT-functional V segments, including TRBV6-2 and TRBV6-3, those segments were excluded. In the study, around 150 TCR beta chains were listed as associated with cytomegalovirus. Linkage disequilibrium might explain the correlated functional status among segregating V segments, but an unknown experimental factor could not be excluded. Immune exposure information for the cohort was limited to CMV serostatus. An earlier analysis of several hundred of the donors showed that most TCR beta V segments appeared in productive rearrangements either about 90% or about 30% of the time, which broadly matched IMGT annotations. A cluster of highly shared sequence variants was judged likely to be a technical artifact of the sequencing pipeline. A few of the identified cytomegalovirus-associated TCR beta chains were confirmed in vitro to be specific for cytomegalovirus antigens. A later genetic analysis associated a missense DCLRE1C variant with V-gene and J-gene trimming of TCR beta chains, and an independent cohort replicated the association. The classifier was reported to diagnose cytomegalovirus status with high specificity and sensitivity in both the original and validation cohorts. Because counts were too low, roughly 17 rarely observed V segments, including chromosome 9 orphons, were left out of the earlier analysis of about 620 of the donors. In a later analysis, over 15,000 TCR beta sequences were associated with specific HLA alleles at a false discovery rate of 0.05. A further reported finding was that TCR beta sequences accurately predicted the HLA-A and HLA-B alleles for most subjects in the first cohort. A later analysis reported that several top co-occurrence clusters appeared linked to parvovirus B19, influenza, CMV and Epstein-Barr virus.

A single count supports this clone. Its antigen target is currently unknown. Base qualities were left out, and no much larger clone turns up one base away. Library method: the immunoSEQ multiplex PCR assay. For the multiplex PCR, a mixture combining 60 forward primers for TCR Vbeta segments and 13 reverse primers for TCR Jbeta segments was used. Amplification of the CDR3 region of rearranged TCR beta genes was performed with a multiplex PCR assay on genomic DNA. The amplified TCR beta libraries were sequenced on the Illumina HiSeq System as 87-base-pair reads. The authors processed their data as follows. In a later analysis, around 80 million unique TCR beta chains were counted across the approximately 670 repertoires, and some 10 million of these chains were shared by at least two donors. Raw reads were error-corrected and collapsed into unique sequences by a nearest-neighbor algorithm in which closely related sequences were merged to remove PCR and sequencing errors. To assign V, D and J gene segments, CDR3 sequences were aligned to IMGT reference sequences. For a sequence to be retained, a match of at least six nucleotides to both a V gene segment and a J gene segment was required. Rearrangements were classified as productive when the CDR3 lacked stop codons and remained in frame with V and J, and all other rearrangements were classified as non-productive. Following IMGT convention, CDR3 was defined as the stretch from the second conserved V-encoded cysteine up to the conserved J-encoded phenylalanine. The earlier analysis of approximately 590 of the donors excluded any sequence lacking an unambiguous match to a single V gene segment. An earlier analysis of fewer than 750 of the donors called V segments functional above 56.7% productive rearrangements and segregating when the between-donor standard deviation exceeded 5%. A statistical classification framework was built to diagnose cytomegalovirus status from the catalog of TCR beta chain sequences. V and J gene assignment, in a later analysis, came from comparing TCR nucleotide sequences with IMGT/GENE-DB human TR gene sequences. A later analysis assigned CDR3 sequences and most-parsimonious VDJ recombination scenarios with the TCRdist pipeline. In a later analysis, each TCR beta chain was defined by its CDR3 amino acid sequence together with its V-gene family, and reads without a unique V-gene family were excluded. To address suspected cross-contamination and a sequencing artifact, a later analysis removed 592 highly shared, low-generation-probability nucleotide sequences. For each public chain, a later analysis derived a clonal expansion index from normalized ranks of inferred template counts within each repertoire. Generation probabilities in a later analysis came from a VDJ recombination model fitted to out-of-frame rearrangements, and those results were checked against IGoR. Hypergeometric tests were used in a later analysis to score TCR-TCR, TCR-HLA and TCR-CMV co-occurrence, with a repertoire-size bias correction applied to the TCR pairs. False discovery rates were estimated in a later analysis by permuting HLA or CMV assignments 20 times. In a later analysis, co-occurring TCRs were grouped with DBSCAN, and TCRdist sequence similarity was added when clustering was performed within HLA-allele-positive subsets. For co-occurrence clustering, repertoires with fewer than 30,000 or more than 120,000 public chains were excluded, along with a handful of repertoires with anomalous nucleotide sharing. TCRdb retrieved this table from immuneACCESS and kept in-frame rearrangements only. Not all clones are present; in checked studies, unresolved V genes account for under half, and no reason is known for the remainder. V, J and clone size are taken as reported in that table, and D and trimming were inferred from the DNA itself. This sample lists about 160,000 clones; around four fifths were detected once. 1.3% of the sample goes to the ten largest clones.

The germline V and J ends show losses of 7 bases and 3 bases respectively, and no gene match explains 6 bases of the junction. The CDR3 contains 15 residues, cysteine and phenylalanine counted. Only the CDR3 part of the read is kept: 45 bases, read in frame from the first base. Looking up the germline V gene yields CDR1 MDHEN and CDR2 SYDVKM. The cohort was made up of roughly 670 healthy bone marrow donors. All cohort members were sampled while nominally healthy, although unrecorded immune exposures were likely present. The donor tested CMV seronegative and was one of the 352 seronegative cohort members. A peripheral blood sample was provided by each donor, and peripheral blood mononuclear cells were used for TCR beta sequencing. The Qiagen DNeasy Blood Extraction Kit was used to extract genomic DNA from the blood cell samples.

This TCR was sampled from a woman in her 50s in good health and CMV-seronegative. The chain is assembled from TRBV28 and TRBJ2-1; TRBD2 agrees with 10 junctional bases. Material for sequencing was PBMCs. The CDR3 amino acid sequence is: CASTSEREGYNEQFF. At the DNA level, the sequence is TGTGCCAGCACGTCGGAGCGGGAGGGCTACAATGAGCAGTTCTTC.